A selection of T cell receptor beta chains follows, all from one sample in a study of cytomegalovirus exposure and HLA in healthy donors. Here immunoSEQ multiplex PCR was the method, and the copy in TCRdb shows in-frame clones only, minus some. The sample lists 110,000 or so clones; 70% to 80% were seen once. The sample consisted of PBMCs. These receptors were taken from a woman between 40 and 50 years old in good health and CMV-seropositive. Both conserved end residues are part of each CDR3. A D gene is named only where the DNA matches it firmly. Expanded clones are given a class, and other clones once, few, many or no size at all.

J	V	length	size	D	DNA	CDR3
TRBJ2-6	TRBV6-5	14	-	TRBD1	TGTGCCAGCAGTGCTCGGACAGGGGAGGAGGTCCTGACTTTC	CASSARTGEEVLTF
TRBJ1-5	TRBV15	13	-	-	TGTGCCACCAGCAAAGGGGTCGGTCAGCCCCAGCATTTT	CATSKGVGQPQHF
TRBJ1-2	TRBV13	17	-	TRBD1	TGTGTCAGCAGCTCCAGGACAGGTTCCGCCACCCCCTATGGCTACACCTTC	CVSSSRTGSATPYGYTF
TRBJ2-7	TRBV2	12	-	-	TGTGCCAGCAATCTCCTCCCCTACGAGCAGTACTTC	CASNLLPYEQYF
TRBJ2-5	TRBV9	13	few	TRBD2	TGTGCCAGCAGCGTCTCCGGGGGGGAGACCCAGTACTTC	CASSVSGGETQYF
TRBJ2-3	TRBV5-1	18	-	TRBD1	TGCGCCAGCAGCTTGCTTCCCCTGGACAGGGATGTTAAAGATACGCAGTATTTT	CASSLLPLDRDVKDTQYF
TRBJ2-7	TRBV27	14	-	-	TGTGCCAGCAGTTTATCCCCTAGAAACTACGAGCAGTACTTC	CASSLSPRNYEQYF
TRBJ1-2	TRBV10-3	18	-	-	TGTGCCATCAGTGAGCTTACAGGACGATACAGAATTAACTATGGCTACACCTTC	CAISELTGRYRINYGYTF
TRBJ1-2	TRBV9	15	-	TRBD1	TGTGCCAGCAGCGTAGGGGACAGGGGGGGGTATGGCTACACCTTC	CASSVGDRGGYGYTF
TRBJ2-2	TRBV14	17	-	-	TGTGCCAGCAGCCCAGGACTCTCTATAGGGCGGACCGGGGAGCTGTTTTTT	CASSPGLSIGRTGELFF
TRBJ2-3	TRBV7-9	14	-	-	TGTTCCAGCAGTCGCCCCCGTACTAGCTTGGCGCAGTATTTT	CSSSRPRTSLAQYF
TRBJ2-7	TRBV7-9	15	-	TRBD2	TGTGCCAGCAGCTTAAATAGCGGGTACTCCTACGAGCAGTACTTC	CASSLNSGYSYEQYF
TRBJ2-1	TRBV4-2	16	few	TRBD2	TGTGCCAGCAGCCAAGAAGCGGGAAACGCGTACAATGAGCAGTTCTTC	CASSQEAGNAYNEQFF
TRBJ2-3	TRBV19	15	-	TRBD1	TGTGCCAGTAGTCCACGGACAGGGGTAACAGATACGCAGTATTTT	CASSPRTGVTDTQYF
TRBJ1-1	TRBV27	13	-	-	TGTGCCAGCAGTTTACAGCAGGGAAGAGCAGCTTTCTTT	CASSLQQGRAAFF
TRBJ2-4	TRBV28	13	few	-	TGTGCCGCCATGACCGGGTCGGTGAACATTCAGTACTTC	CAAMTGSVNIQYF
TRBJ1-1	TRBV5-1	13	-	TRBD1	TGCGCCAGCAGCTGGGGGACAGGAGCTGAAGCTTTCTTT	CASSWGTGAEAFF
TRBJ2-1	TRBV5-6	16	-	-	TGTGCCAGCAGTTTTATAGCGGTCTCCTCCTACAATGAGCAGTTCTTC	CASSFIAVSSYNEQFF
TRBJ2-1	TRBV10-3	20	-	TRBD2	TGTGCCATCAGCCGGGACTCCCAGATCCGACGCGGGAGCTCCTACAATGAGCAGTTCTTC	CAISRDSQIRRGSSYNEQFF
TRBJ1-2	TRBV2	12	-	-	TGTGCCAGCAGTGAGGAGACTGAGGGCTACACCTTC	CASSEETEGYTF
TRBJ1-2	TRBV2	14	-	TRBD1	TGTGCCAGCAGTGTCCGACAGGGGTACTATGGCTACACCTTC	CASSVRQGYYGYTF
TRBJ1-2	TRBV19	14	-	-	TGTGCCATACAGACAGATCCTGCGGTCTATGGCTACACCTTC	CAIQTDPAVYGYTF
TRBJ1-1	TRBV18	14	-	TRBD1	TGTGCCAGCTCACCTGGGACAGGCCCGACTGAAGCTTTCTTT	CASSPGTGPTEAFF
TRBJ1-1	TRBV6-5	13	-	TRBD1	TGTGCCAGTTCCCCTCGACAGGGGACTGAAGCTTTCTTT	CASSPRQGTEAFF
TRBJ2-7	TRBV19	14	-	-	TGTGCCAGTAGCCTAAACAGGGCCCCCTACGAGCAGTACTTC	CASSLNRAPYEQYF
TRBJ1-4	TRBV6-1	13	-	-	TGTGCCAGCAGTGCAGGGGTTAATGAAAAACTGTTTTTT	CASSAGVNEKLFF
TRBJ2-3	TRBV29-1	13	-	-	TGCAGCGTTCAGGGAACTTTGACAGATACGCAGTATTTT	CSVQGTLTDTQYF
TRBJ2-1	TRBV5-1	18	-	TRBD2	TGCGCCAGCAGCTTGTCTTTAAGCGGGGTAGGTTCCTACAATGAGCAGTTCTTC	CASSLSLSGVGSYNEQFF
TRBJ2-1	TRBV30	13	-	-	TGTGCCTGGACGCCCAGCTCCTACAATGAGCAGTTCTTC	CAWTPSSYNEQFF
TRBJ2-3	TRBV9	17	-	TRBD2	TGTGCCAGCAGCGTAGGACTTGGGACTAGCGGCACAGATACGCAGTATTTT	CASSVGLGTSGTDTQYF
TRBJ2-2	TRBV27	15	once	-	TGTGCCAGCAGGAAGAAACAGGGTGGGACCGGGGAGCTGTTTTTT	CASRKKQGGTGELFF
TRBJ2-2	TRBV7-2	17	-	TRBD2	TGTGCCAGCAGCTTCCCTAGCGGGGGGGCCAACACCGGGGAGCTGTTTTTT	CASSFPSGGANTGELFF
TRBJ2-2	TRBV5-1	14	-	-	TGCGCCAGCAGCTTGGCCGGTAACACCGGGGAGCTGTTTTTT	CASSLAGNTGELFF
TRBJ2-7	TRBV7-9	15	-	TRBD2	TGTGCCAGCAGCGGGAGGGCACTAAGCTCCTACGAGCAGTACTTC	CASSGRALSSYEQYF
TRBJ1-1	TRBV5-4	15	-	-	TGTGCCAGCAGCCTGAAGTGGACGGGGGGTACTGAAGCTTTCTTT	CASSLKWTGGTEAFF
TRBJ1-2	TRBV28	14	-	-	TGTGCCAGCAGTAAGCACCCTTCTAACTATGGCTACACCTTC	CASSKHPSNYGYTF
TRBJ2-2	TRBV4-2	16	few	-	TGTGCCAGCAGCCAAGGCTCTGCAGGGACTGAAGGGGAGCTGTTTTTT	CASSQGSAGTEGELFF
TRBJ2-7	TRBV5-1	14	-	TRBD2	TGCGCCAGCAGCGACGGGACTAACTCTTACGAGCAGTACTTC	CASSDGTNSYEQYF
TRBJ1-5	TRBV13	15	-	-	TGTGCCAGCAGCTTGGGGACTGCATACAATCAGCCCCAGCATTTT	CASSLGTAYNQPQHF
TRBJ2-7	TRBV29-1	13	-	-	TGCAGCGTCATGATCAGGGGCCCCGGAGAGCAGTACTTC	CSVMIRGPGEQYF
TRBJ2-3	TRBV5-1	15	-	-	TGCGCCAGCAGCTCAGACAGTTTGCGGACAGATACGCAGTATTTT	CASSSDSLRTDTQYF
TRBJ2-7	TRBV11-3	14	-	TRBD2	TGTGCCAGCAGCCCCCCAGCGGGAGCCTACGAGCAGTACTTC	CASSPPAGAYEQYF
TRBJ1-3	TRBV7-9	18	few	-	TGTGCCAGCAGCTTAGGCCGCGGGACTTTAAGCTCTGGAAACACCATATATTTT	CASSLGRGTLSSGNTIYF
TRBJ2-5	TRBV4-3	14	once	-	TGCGCCAGCAGCTCCCTAGCGCTTAGAGAGACCCAGTACTTC	CASSSLALRETQYF
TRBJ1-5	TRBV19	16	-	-	TGTGCCAGTAGTATCGTAACAGCTAATAGCAATCAGCCCCAGCATTTT	CASSIVTANSNQPQHF
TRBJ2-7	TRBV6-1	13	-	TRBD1	TGTGCCAGCAGAGGGACAGGAGATTACGAGCAGTACTTC	CASRGTGDYEQYF
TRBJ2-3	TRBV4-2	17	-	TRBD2	TGTGCCAGCAGCCCTAACCTGGCGGGAGGGCCAACAGATACGCAGTATTTT	CASSPNLAGGPTDTQYF
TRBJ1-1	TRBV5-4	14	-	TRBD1	TGTGCCAGCAGCCCACAGGGGAGGAACACTGAAGCTTTCTTT	CASSPQGRNTEAFF
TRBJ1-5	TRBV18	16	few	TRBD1	TGTGCCAGCTCACCTCAAGGACAGGCTGGGGATCAGCCCCAGCATTTT	CASSPQGQAGDQPQHF
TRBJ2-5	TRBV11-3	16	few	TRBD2	TGTGCCAGCAGAAAGACGGGGGGGGGCCGACAAGAGACCCAGTACTTC	CASRKTGGGRQETQYF
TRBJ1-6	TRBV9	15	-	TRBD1	TGTGCCAGCAGCGAGGGACAGCTTTATAATTCACCCCTCCACTTT	CASSEGQLYNSPLHF
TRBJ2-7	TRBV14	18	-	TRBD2	TGTGCCAGCAGCCCTGGACTAGCGGGGGGTCCGCGGACCTACGAGCAGTACTTC	CASSPGLAGGPRTYEQYF
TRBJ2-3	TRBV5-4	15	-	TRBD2	TGTGCCAGCAGCCCGGGGGGGCAGGGGTCAGATACGCAGTATTTT	CASSPGGQGSDTQYF
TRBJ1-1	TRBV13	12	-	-	TGTGCCAGCAGCTTAAGTCGGCAGGGGGCTTTCTTT	CASSLSRQGAFF
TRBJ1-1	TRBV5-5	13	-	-	TGTGCCAGCAGCTTGGCCAGGGACACTGAAGCTTTCTTT	CASSLARDTEAFF
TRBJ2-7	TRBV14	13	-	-	TGTGCCAGCAGCCAAGATCCAGGGTTCGAGCAGTACTTC	CASSQDPGFEQYF
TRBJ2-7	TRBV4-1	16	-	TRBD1	TGCGCCAGCAGCCTGAAGGTGGGGACAGGGGGCGGCGAGCAGTACTTC	CASSLKVGTGGGEQYF
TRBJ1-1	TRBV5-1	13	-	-	TGCGCCAGCAGCTTAAGACAGCAGGGTGAAGCTTTCTTT	CASSLRQQGEAFF
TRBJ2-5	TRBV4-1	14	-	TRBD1	TGCGCCAGCAGAAAACAGGGGCTTGGGGAGACCCAGTACTTC	CASRKQGLGETQYF
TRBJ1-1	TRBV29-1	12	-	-	TGCAGCTCCCGTGAGGGGAACACTGAAGCTTTCTTT	CSSREGNTEAFF